Each of the 25 T cell receptor beta chains below was sequenced from the same sample in a study of long-term antiretroviral therapy in people with HIV. Sequencing relied on immunoSEQ assay v3.0, run at survey level. Using immunoSEQ multiplex PCR, the repertoire was profiled, and TCRdb retains in-frame clones only, with some absent. Of 15,000 to 20,000 clones in the sample, roughly 83% were seen once. Sample: unsorted PBMCs, taken just before starting antiretroviral therapy. The origin of the receptors is a man aged 35-49 years with HIV.

This sequence joins TRBV23-1 and TRBJ2-5, with 8 bases lining up with TRBD1. TRBV23-1 is an ORF; its function is uncertain. There are 17 residues in the CDR3. The V segment lost 0 bases and the J segment 0 bases; nucleotides outside the gene matches: 6. In nucleotides, the CDR3 is TGCGCCAGCAGTCAATCACGCCAGGGGGCGAACCAAGAGACCCAGTACTTC. This encodes CASSQSRQGANQETQYF.

The genes are TRBV6-1 and TRBJ2-6; D is unresolved. The CDR3 runs to 15 residues. The V end lost 3 bases, the J end lost 2 bases, and 8 bases lay between the germline ends. Germline values: CDR1 MNHNS, CDR2 SASEGT. CDR3 protein: CASSDSGAGANVLTF. The CDR3 nucleotides are TGTGCCAGCAGTGATTCCGGAGCTGGGGCCAACGTCCTGACTTTC.

This chain links TRBV27 with TRBJ2-7; 9 nucleotides match TRBD2. J was trimmed by 1 base and V by 3 bases; bases with no gene match: 7. Germline V gene data show CDR1 as MNHEY and CDR2 as SMNVEV (reference sequence). This CDR3 region has 16 residues. The CDR3 is CASSFSRGGLSYEQYF. DNA for the CDR3: TGTGCCAGCAGTTTCTCGCGGGGGGGTCTATCCTACGAGCAGTACTTC.

This clone turned up a few times. The V call is TRBV4-1, the J call TRBJ1-5, with D hard to call. CDR1 MGHRA and CDR2 YSYEKL come from the germline V gene. The CDR3 runs to 14 residues. V lost 0 bases to trimming and J lost 9 bases, with 12 bases between them. The CDR3 region has the DNA TGCGCCAGCAGCCAAGAAACGGAGGGATGGCCCCAGCATTTT. Translating it yields CASSQETEGWPQHF.

This clone was seen a single time. J is TRBJ2-1 and V is TRBV5-5; D is perhaps TRBD1 (6 bases). The CDR3 is made up of 15 amino acids. The V end was cut by 4 bases, the J end by 4 bases, with 15 bases between. Germline CDR1 reads SGHKS; CDR2 reads YYEKEE (reference sequence). CDR3 coding DNA: TGTGCCAGCAGCCAGACAGGATGGTCTTACAATGAGCAGTTCTTC. It codes for CASSQTGWSYNEQFF.

This clone was detected once. This rearrangement joins TRBV5-1 to TRBJ2-1; D is perhaps TRBD1 (5 bases). Trimming pared 4 bases from V and 6 bases from J, leaving 8 bases between. The CDR3 is 12 residues long. Germline values: CDR1 SGHRS, CDR2 YFSETQ. CDR3 sequence reads: CASSADSNEQFF. CDR3 bases: TGCGCCAGCAGCGCTGACAGCAATGAGCAGTTCTTC.

The chain uses TRBV11-2 and TRBJ2-7; perhaps TRBD1 as D (6 bases). CDR3 size: 14 residues. CDR1 is SGHAT, CDR2 FQNNGV, per germline. Trimming removed 4 bases from V and 2 bases from J, with 12 bases in between. Here the CDR3 reads CASSSPGAPYEQYF. Here the CDR3 DNA reads TGTGCCAGCAGCTCGCCAGGGGCCCCCTACGAGCAGTACTTC.

The rearrangement joins TRBV6-1 to TRBJ1-1, with a weak D call TRBD1 (5 bases). Germline CDR1 and CDR2: MNHNS and SASEGT. Trimming left V 6 bases short and J 1 base short, with 15 bases between. The CDR3 has 15 amino acids. The CDR3 sequence is CASRDRRVENTEAFF. CDR3 DNA sequence: TGTGCCAGCAGGGACCGCAGGGTAGAGAACACTGAAGCTTTCTTT.

The chain joins TRBV19 to TRBJ2-2, with 7 bases identical to TRBD1. CDR1 is LNHDA, CDR2 SQIVND, per germline (reference sequence). V shed 7 bases and J 7 bases; nucleotides not matched to a gene: 6. The CDR3 loop spans 13 amino acids. CDR3 coding DNA: TGTGCCAGTATGAGGGGGCCCGGCGGGGAGCTGTTTTTT. Translation gives CASMRGPGGELFF.

The chain couples TRBV5-6 to TRBJ2-2; TRBD2 agrees at 14 bases. The CDR3 sequence is 17 residues long. The germline V gene encodes CDR1 SGHDT and CDR2 YYEEEE. V lost 4 bases and J lost 6; bases outside the gene matches: 8. As DNA, the CDR3 is TGTGCCAGCAGCCCGGGACTAGCGGGGGCTTATTCCGGGGAGCTGTTTTTT. Its translation is CASSPGLAGAYSGELFF.

The chain carries TRBV11-2 and TRBJ2-1; the D is unclear. The CDR3 runs to 14 residues. Trimming cost V 1 base and J 10 bases, with 14 bases left between them. CDR1 and CDR2 from the germline V gene are SGHAT and FQNNGV. This CDR3 reads CASSLAPDLWEQFF. As DNA, the CDR3 is TGTGCCAGCAGCTTAGCTCCGGACCTCTGGGAGCAGTTCTTC.

CDR3 sequence reads: CASSSQFWGGPNEQFF. The CDR3, as DNA: TGTGCCAGCAGTTCCCAATTCTGGGGGGGGCCAAATGAGCAGTTCTTC. The chain links TRBV28 to TRBJ2-1, with TRBD2 as a possible D gene (7 bases). V was shortened by 4 bases and J by 7 bases, with 20 bases between the two germline ends. The CDR3 runs to 16 residues. CDR1 and CDR2 (germline): MDHEN, SYDVKM.

This chain uses TRBV27 with TRBJ2-3, with a tentative D call TRBD1 (6 bases). Trimming left V 5 bases short and J 1 base short, with 13 bases between. The CDR3 is 15 residues long. Germline V gene sequence: CDR1 MNHEY, CDR2 SMNVEV (reference sequence). The CDR3 sequence: CASSPRPGGTDTQYF. CDR3 nucleotides: TGTGCCAGCAGTCCCCGACCAGGGGGCACAGATACGCAGTATTTT.

The chain links TRBV2 to TRBJ2-7; 9 bases align to TRBD1. The CDR3 loop spans 15 amino acids. Per the germline V gene, CDR1 is SNHLY and CDR2 is FYNNEI. J lost 5 bases, V lost 6 bases, and 11 bases had no gene match. CDR3 sequence reads: CASRTPQGAVNEQYF. The CDR3, as DNA: TGTGCCAGCAGGACCCCACAGGGGGCAGTCAACGAGCAGTACTTC.

This clone appeared once. One junction end does not reproduce the germline sequence, and a read error may be involved. The J gene is TRBJ2-1, the V gene TRBV14, with TRBD2 identical over 8 bases. In germline, CDR1 is SGHDN, CDR2 FVKESK. The CDR3 loop spans 18 amino acids. The CDR3 spells CASSQGGSTGGPYTEQFF. In nucleotides, the CDR3 is TGTGCCAGCAGCCAAGGGGGTTCAACGGGAGGGCCTTACACTGAGCAGTTCTTC.

The rearrangement joins TRBV15 to TRBJ1-5; 8 nucleotides line up with TRBD1. CDR1 is LNHNV, CDR2 YYDKDF, per germline (reference sequence). V dropped 4 bases and J dropped 2; count of bases not matched to a gene: 1. The CDR3 extends over 14 amino acids. The CDR3 region is CATSTGQGNQPQHF. CDR3 sequence (DNA): TGTGCCACCAGCACGGGACAGGGCAATCAGCCCCAGCATTTT.

This clone is labeled as large. The chain has TRBV6-1 and TRBJ1-2; weak D call: TRBD1 (5 bases). Germline-derived CDR1 and CDR2 are MNHNS and SASEGT. V was pared by 3 bases and J by 0 bases, with 17 bases between. This CDR3 spans 17 amino acids. The CDR3 DNA reads TGTGCCAGCAGTGATCTTGTGGGGACGTTAGCTAACTATGGCTACACCTTC. Translating it yields CASSDLVGTLANYGYTF.

V usage is TRBV19 and J usage is TRBJ2-7; maybe TRBD2 (7 bases). The CDR3 runs 16 residues. The germline V gene encodes CDR1 LNHDA and CDR2 SQIVND (reference sequence). Trimming left V 6 bases short and J 3 bases short, with 21 bases between. The CDR3 loop is CASSRPGASGLYEQYF. The CDR3 DNA reads as TGTGCCAGTAGCCGCCCAGGGGCTAGCGGCCTCTACGAGCAGTACTTC.

The chain employs TRBV14 and TRBJ1-1; 8 bases match TRBD1. In germline, CDR1 is SGHDN, CDR2 FVKESK. There are 18 residues in the CDR3. V lost 1 base and J lost 4; bases outside the gene matches: 14. This chain's CDR3 is CASSQAWPPGGWGTEAFF. The CDR3 DNA reads as TGTGCCAGCAGCCAAGCTTGGCCCCCAGGGGGCTGGGGCACTGAAGCTTTCTTT.

The rearrangement joins TRBV7-9 to TRBJ2-2; no definite D call. The CDR3 has 15 amino acids. V was pared by 1 base and J by 3 bases, with 9 bases between. The V gene's germline CDR1 is SEHNR and CDR2 FQNEAQ (reference sequence). The DNA for the CDR3 is TGTGCCAGCAGCTTAGTGGGCAGAGACACCGGGGAGCTGTTTTTT. Translating gives CASSLVGRDTGELFF.

The J gene is TRBJ2-2, the V gene TRBV5-1; D call uncertain. V lost 0 bases and J 4 bases, leaving 10 bases between the germline ends. CDR3 size: 15 residues. CDR1 is SGHRS and CDR2 is YFSETQ in the germline V gene. CDR3 in amino acids: CASSLVPFPTGELFF. The CDR3 DNA is TGCGCCAGCAGCTTGGTGCCCTTCCCCACCGGGGAGCTGTTTTTT.

The J gene is TRBJ2-3, the V gene TRBV18, with D perhaps matching TRBD1 or TRBD2 (6 bases each). Germline V lookup: CDR1 KGHSH, CDR2 LQKENI. The ends were cut back, 1 base at V and 1 base at J, with 9 bases in the middle. The CDR3 is 15 residues long. This chain's CDR3 is CASSPRGARTDTQYF. The CDR3 coding sequence is TGTGCCAGCTCACCACGGGGGGCCCGCACAGATACGCAGTATTTT.

About this clone: At one end, the junction sequence differs from germline, possibly due to a read error. The chain combines TRBV5-1 with TRBJ1-4, with a weak D call TRBD1 (6 bases). From germline, CDR1 is SGHRS and CDR2 YFSETQ. The CDR3 loop spans 11 amino acids. CDR3 nucleotides: TGCGCCAGCAGCGGGGGACAATTTACGGTTTTT. Translated, it gives CASSGGQFTVF.

CDR3 nucleotides: TGTGCCACGGGAGAACTCAATGGCTACACCTTC. As protein: CATGELNGYTF. The chain links TRBV19 to TRBJ1-2, with no clear D. Germline CDR1 and CDR2: LNHDA and SQIVND (reference sequence). CDR3 size: 11 residues. The V gene lost 10 bases and the J gene lost 6 bases, with 12 bases spanning the gap.

The chain recombines TRBV19 with TRBJ1-2; TRBD1 is a possible D gene (5 bases). Trimming pared 5 bases from V and 2 bases from J, leaving 15 bases between. The CDR3 is 15 amino acids. From germline, CDR1 is LNHDA and CDR2 SQIVND (reference sequence). The CDR3 sequence is CASSESGPRNYGYTF. The CDR3 nucleotides read TGTGCCAGTAGTGAATCGGGACCGCGCAACTATGGCTACACCTTC.